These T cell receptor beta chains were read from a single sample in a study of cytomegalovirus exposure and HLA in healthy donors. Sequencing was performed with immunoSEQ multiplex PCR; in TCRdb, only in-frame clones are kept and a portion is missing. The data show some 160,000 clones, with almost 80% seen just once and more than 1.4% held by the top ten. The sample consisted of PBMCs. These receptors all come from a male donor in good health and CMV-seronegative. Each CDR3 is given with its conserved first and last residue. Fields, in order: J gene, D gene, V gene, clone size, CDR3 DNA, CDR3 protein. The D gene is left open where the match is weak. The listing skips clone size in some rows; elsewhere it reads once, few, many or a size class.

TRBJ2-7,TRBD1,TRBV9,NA,TGTGCCAGCAGCGTAGAGGACAGGGCCTACGAGCAGTACTTC,CASSVEDRAYEQYF
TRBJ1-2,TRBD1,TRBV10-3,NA,TGTGCCATCAGCCCACAGGGGTCCTATGGCTACACCTTC,CAISPQGSYGYTF
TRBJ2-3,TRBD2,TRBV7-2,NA,TGTGCCAGCAGCACCCGACTAGCGGGAGACCGTACAGATACGCAGTATTTT,CASSTRLAGDRTDTQYF
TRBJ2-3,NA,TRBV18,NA,TGTGCCAGCTCGCCGGACAGCTTCGACACAGATACGCAGTATTTT,CASSPDSFDTDTQYF
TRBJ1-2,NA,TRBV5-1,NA,TGCGCCAGCAGCTTGGGGGTGGGCGACTATGGCTACACCTTC,CASSLGVGDYGYTF
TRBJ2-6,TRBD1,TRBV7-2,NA,TGTGCCAGCAGCTTTTCCGGGACAGGGGCCGGGGCCAACGTCCTGACTTTC,CASSFSGTGAGANVLTF
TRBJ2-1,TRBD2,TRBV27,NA,TGTGCCAGCATCCTTTCGGGGTGGGGGGAGGGCAATGAGCAGTTCTTC,CASILSGWGEGNEQFF
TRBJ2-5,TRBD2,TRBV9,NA,TGTGCCAGCAGCGTAGCTACGACGGGGGGGATCCAAGAGACCCAGTACTTC,CASSVATTGGIQETQYF
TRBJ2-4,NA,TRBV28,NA,TGTGCCAGCAGTACCCCGAGCGGAAACATTCAGTACTTC,CASSTPSGNIQYF
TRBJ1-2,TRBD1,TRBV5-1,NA,TGCGCCAGCAGCTTGGTCGAGACAGGGAGCTATGGCTACACCTTC,CASSLVETGSYGYTF
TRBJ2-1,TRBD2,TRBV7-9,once,TGTGCCAGCAGTCAGCGGGAGAGCAATGAGCAGTTCTTC,CASSQRESNEQFF
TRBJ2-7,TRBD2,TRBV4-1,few,TGCGCCAGCAGCTTGAGCGGGACTAGCGGGAGTTACGAGCAGTACTTC,CASSLSGTSGSYEQYF
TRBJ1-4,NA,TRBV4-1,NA,TGCGCCAGCAGCCAAGTCGGGGTGTACGCAACTAATGAAAAACTGTTTTTT,CASSQVGVYATNEKLFF
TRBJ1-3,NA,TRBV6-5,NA,TGTGCCAGCAGTTACTCGGGAGGGGGCTCTGGAAACACCATATATTTT,CASSYSGGGSGNTIYF
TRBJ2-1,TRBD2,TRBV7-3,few,TGTGCCAGCAGCCTGACGACACCGAGCGGGGAGTACAATGAGCAGTTCTTC,CASSLTTPSGEYNEQFF
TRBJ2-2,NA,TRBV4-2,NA,TGTGCCAGCAGCCAAGACAGGAGGGGCACCGGGGAGCTGTTTTTT,CASSQDRRGTGELFF
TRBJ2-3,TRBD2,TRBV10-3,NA,TGTGCCATCGTGGCTAGCGGGACAACAGATACGCAGTATTTT,CAIVASGTTDTQYF
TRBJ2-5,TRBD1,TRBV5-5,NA,TGTGCCAGCAGCCCCGGGACAGGGCAAGAGACCCAGTACTTC,CASSPGTGQETQYF
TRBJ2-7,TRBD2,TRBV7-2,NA,TGTGCCAGCAGCCTTAGCGGGAGTTCCTACGAGCAGTACTTC,CASSLSGSSYEQYF
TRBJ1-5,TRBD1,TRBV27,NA,TGTGCCAGCAGTTCCAGGGGGCGCAGTCAGCCCCAGCATTTT,CASSSRGRSQPQHF
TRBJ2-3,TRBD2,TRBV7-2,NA,TGTGCCAGCAGCTTAAAAGGCGGGAGAGTCACAGATACGCAGTATTTT,CASSLKGGRVTDTQYF
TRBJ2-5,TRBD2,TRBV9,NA,TGTGCCAGCAGCGTAGGTGACGGGACTAGCGGCCAAGAGACCCAGTACTTC,CASSVGDGTSGQETQYF
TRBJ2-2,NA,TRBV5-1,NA,TGCGCCAGCAGCCGGACGGGAAACACCGGGGAGCTGTTTTTT,CASSRTGNTGELFF
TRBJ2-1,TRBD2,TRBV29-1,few,TGCAGCGTTGTCCGGACTAGCGGGAGCTCCTACAATGAGCAGTTCTTC,CSVVRTSGSSYNEQFF
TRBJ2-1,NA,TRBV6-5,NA,TGTGCCAGCAGTTACATGGCTAGCGCCGTGGGAAATGAGCAGTTCTTC,CASSYMASAVGNEQFF
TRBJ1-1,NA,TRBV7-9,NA,TGTGCCAGCAGCACCCGGCAGGTCTCTGAAGCTTTCTTT,CASSTRQVSEAFF
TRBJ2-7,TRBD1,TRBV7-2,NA,TGTGCCAGCAGCTTAATGCAGGGGGCCTACTACGAGCAGTACTTC,CASSLMQGAYYEQYF
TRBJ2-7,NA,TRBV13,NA,TGTGCCAGCAGCTCCCTACACGAGCAGTACTTC,CASSSLHEQYF
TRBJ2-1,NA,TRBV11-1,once,TGTGCCAGCAGCTTAGGCGAATACAATGAGCAGTTCTTC,CASSLGEYNEQFF
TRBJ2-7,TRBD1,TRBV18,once,TGTGCCAGCTCACCACGGACAGGGAGTCCCTACGAGCAGTACTTC,CASSPRTGSPYEQYF